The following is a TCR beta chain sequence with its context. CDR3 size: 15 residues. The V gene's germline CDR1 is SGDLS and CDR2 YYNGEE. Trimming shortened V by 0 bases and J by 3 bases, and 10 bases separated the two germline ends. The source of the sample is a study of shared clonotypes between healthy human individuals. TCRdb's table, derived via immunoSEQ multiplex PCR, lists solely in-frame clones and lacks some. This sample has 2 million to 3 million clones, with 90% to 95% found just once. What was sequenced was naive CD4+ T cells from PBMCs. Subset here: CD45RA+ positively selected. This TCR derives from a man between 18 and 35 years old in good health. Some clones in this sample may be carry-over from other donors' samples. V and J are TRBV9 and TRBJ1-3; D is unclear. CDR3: CASSVALGNGNTIYF. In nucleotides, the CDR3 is TGTGCCAGCAGCGTAGCGCTGGGGAATGGAAACACCATATATTTT.